This T cell receptor (beta chain) emerged from a study of beta chain features in type 1 diabetes. Sequencing targeted expressed TCRB transcripts, as all isolated RNA had been reverse transcribed. Clones were sequenced by immunoSEQ multiplex PCR, and TCRdb holds only the in-frame ones, with some missing. Among about 650,000 clones listed, over 10% were seen once. Regarding this clone: Antigen specificity is unknown.

From germline, CDR1 is SGHNT and CDR2 YENEEA. CDR3 length equals 13 residues. V lost 0 bases, J lost 10 bases, and 12 bases lay in between. General study points: Moderately but significantly shorter TCRB CDR3s were found in Type 1 diabetes patients in all four CD4+ subsets.

Source material: naive CD4+ T cells from blood. The receptor's source is a man aged 25 to 45 with type 1 diabetes. The rearrangement links TRBV11-3 to TRBJ1-1; no firm D call. The chain's CDR3 is CASSLERLPRAFF. The CDR3 DNA is TGTGCCAGCAGCTTAGAACGGCTGCCGAGAGCTTTCTTT.